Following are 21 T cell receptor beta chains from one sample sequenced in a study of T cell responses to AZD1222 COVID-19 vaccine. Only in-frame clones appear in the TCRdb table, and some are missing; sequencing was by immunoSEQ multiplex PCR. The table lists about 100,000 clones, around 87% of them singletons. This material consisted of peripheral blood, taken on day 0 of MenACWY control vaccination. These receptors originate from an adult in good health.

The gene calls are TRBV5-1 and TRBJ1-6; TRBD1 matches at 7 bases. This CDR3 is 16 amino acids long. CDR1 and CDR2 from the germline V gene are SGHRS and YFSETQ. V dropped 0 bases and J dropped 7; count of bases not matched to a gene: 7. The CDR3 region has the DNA TGCGCCAGCAGCTTGGCCCCTGGGACAGAGAATTCACCCCTCCACTTT. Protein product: CASSLAPGTENSPLHF.

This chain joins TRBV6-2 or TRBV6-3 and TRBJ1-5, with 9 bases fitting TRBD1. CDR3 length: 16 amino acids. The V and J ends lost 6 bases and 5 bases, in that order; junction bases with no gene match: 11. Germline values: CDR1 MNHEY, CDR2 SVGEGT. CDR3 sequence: CASSSLRDRADQPQHF. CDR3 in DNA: TGTGCCAGCAGCTCCCTCCGGGACAGGGCGGATCAGCCCCAGCATTTT.

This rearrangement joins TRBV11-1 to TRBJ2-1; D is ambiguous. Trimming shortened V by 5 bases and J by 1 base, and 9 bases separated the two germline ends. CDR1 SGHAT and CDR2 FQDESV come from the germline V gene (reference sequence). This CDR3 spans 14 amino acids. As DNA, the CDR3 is TGTGCCAGCAGCCGTCGCAGTTCCTACAATGAGCAGTTCTTC. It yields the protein CASSRRSSYNEQFF.

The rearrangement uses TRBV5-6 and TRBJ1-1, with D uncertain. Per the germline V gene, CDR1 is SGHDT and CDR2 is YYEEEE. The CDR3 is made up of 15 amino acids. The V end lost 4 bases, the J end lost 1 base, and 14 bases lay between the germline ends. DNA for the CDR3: TGTGCCAGCAGCAACCGAGGGCAATCGAACACTGAAGCTTTCTTT. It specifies CASSNRGQSNTEAFF.

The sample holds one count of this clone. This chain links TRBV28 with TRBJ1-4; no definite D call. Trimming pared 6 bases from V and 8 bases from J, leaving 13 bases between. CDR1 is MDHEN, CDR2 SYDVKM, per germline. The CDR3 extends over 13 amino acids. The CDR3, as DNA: TGTGCCAGCAGAGGTCCCGGGGAAGAAAAACTGTTTTTT. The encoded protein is CASRGPGEEKLFF.

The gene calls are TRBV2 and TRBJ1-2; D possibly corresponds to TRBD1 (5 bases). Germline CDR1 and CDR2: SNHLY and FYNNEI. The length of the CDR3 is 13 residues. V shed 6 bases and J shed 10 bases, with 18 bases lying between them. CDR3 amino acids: CASRGTGPGVYTF. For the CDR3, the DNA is TGTGCCAGCAGGGGAACAGGACCGGGCGTCTACACCTTC.

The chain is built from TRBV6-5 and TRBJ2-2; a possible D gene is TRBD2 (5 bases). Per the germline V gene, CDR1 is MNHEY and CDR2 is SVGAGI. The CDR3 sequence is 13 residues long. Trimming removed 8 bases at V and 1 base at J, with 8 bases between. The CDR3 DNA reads TGTGCCAGCTCCCGGGAGAACACCGGGGAGCTGTTTTTT. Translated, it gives CASSRENTGELFF.

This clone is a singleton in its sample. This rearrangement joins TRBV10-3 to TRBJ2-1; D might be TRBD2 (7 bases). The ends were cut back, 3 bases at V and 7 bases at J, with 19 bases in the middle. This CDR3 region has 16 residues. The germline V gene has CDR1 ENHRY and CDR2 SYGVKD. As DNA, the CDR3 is TGTGCCATCAGTGACCAGGACAAGGGGGGGACGAATGAGCAGTTCTTC. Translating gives CAISDQDKGGTNEQFF.

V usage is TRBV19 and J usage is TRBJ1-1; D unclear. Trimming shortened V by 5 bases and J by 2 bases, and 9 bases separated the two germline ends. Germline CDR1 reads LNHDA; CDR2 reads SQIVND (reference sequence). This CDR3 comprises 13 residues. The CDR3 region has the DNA TGTGCCAGTAGTTACGAGGTTAACACTGAAGCTTTCTTT. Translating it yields CASSYEVNTEAFF. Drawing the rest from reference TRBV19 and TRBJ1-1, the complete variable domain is DGGITQSPKYLFRKEGQNVTLSCEQNLNHDAMYWYRQDPGQGLRLIYYSQIVNDFQKGDIAEGYSVSREKKESFPLTVTSAQKNPTAFYLCASSYEVNTEAFFGQGTRLTVV.

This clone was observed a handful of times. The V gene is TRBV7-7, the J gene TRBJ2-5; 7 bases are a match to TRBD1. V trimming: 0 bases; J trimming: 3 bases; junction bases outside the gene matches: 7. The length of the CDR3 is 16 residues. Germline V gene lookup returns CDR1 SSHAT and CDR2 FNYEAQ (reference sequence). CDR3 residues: CASSLATPDRKETQYF. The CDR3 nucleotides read TGTGCCAGCAGCTTAGCGACCCCGGACAGGAAAGAGACCCAGTACTTC.

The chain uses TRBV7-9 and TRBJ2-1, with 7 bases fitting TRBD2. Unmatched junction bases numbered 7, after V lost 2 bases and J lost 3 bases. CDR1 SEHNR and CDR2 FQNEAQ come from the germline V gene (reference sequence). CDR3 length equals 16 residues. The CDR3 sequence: CASSLSRGLIYNEQFF. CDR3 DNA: TGTGCCAGCAGCTTAAGTAGGGGACTAATCTACAATGAGCAGTTCTTC.

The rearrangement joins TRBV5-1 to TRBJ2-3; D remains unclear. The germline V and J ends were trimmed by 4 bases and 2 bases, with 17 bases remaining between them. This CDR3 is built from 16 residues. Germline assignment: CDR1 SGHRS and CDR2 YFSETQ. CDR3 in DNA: TGCGCCAGCAGCCGGGCCCCCAGCTCGTTCACAGATACGCAGTATTTT. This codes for CASSRAPSSFTDTQYF.

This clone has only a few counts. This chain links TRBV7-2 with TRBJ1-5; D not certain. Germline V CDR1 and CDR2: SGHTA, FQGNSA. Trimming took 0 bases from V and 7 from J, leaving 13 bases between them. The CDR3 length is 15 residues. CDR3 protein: CASSLAPGIGQPQHF. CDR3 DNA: TGTGCCAGCAGCTTAGCGCCCGGGATAGGACAGCCCCAGCATTTT. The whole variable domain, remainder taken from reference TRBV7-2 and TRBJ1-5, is GAGVSQSPSNKVTEKGKDVELRCDPISGHTALYWYRQSLGQGLEFLIYFQGNSAPDKSGLPSDRFSAERTGGSVSTLTIQRTQQEDSAVYLCASSLAPGIGQPQHFGDGTRLSIL.

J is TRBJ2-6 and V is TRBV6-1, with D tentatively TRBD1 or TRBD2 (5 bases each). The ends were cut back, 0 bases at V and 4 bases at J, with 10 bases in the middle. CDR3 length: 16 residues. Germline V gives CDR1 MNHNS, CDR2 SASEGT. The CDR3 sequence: CASSEASGAGANVLTF. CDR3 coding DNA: TGTGCCAGCAGTGAAGCGTCCGGGGCGGGGGCCAACGTCCTGACTTTC.

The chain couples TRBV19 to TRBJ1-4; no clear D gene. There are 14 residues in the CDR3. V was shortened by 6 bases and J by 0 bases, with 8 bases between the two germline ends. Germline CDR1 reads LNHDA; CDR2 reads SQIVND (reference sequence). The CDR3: CASRYRATNEKLFF. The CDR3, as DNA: TGTGCCAGTAGATATCGGGCAACTAATGAAAAACTGTTTTTT.

The CDR3 protein is CASSRSREFGSYYGYTF. The CDR3 coding sequence is TGTGCCAGCAGCCGCTCGAGGGAATTCGGCAGTTACTATGGCTACACCTTC. The V gene is TRBV28, the J gene TRBJ1-2; no clear D gene. The CDR3 is made up of 17 amino acids. V was shortened by 6 bases and J by 3 bases, with 23 bases between the two germline ends. From germline, CDR1 is MDHEN and CDR2 SYDVKM.

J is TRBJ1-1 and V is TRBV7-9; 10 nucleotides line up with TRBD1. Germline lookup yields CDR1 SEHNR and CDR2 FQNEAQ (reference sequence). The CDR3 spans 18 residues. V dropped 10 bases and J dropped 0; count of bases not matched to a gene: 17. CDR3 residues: CATFRGQGTGHMNTEAFF. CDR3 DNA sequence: TGTGCCACCTTCCGGGGACAGGGGACCGGTCACATGAACACTGAAGCTTTCTTT.

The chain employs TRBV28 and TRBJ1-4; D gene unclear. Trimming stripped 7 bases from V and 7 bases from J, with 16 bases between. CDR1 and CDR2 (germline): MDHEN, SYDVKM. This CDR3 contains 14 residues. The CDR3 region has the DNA TGTGCCAGCAATAAAATAGGACGACTTGAAAAACTGTTTTTT. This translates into CASNKIGRLEKLFF.

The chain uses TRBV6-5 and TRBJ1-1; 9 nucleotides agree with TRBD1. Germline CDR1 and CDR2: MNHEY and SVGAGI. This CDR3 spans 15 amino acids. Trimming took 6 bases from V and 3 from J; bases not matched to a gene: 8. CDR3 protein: CASRERDRVYTEAFF. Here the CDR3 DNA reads TGTGCCAGCAGAGAGCGGGACAGGGTGTACACTGAAGCTTTCTTT.

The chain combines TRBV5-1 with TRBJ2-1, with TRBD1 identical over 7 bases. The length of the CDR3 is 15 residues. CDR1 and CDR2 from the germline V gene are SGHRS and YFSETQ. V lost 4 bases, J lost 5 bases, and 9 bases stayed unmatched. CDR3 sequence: CASSPGTVHDNEQFF. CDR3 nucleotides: TGCGCCAGCAGCCCCGGGACAGTACATGACAATGAGCAGTTCTTC.

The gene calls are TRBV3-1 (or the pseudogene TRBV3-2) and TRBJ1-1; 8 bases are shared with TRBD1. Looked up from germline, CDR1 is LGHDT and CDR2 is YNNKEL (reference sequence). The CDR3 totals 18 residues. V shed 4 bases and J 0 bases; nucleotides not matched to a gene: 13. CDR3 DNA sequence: TGTGCCAGCAGCCCCCCGACAGGGGATTTGCTCATGAACACTGAAGCTTTCTTT. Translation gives CASSPPTGDLLMNTEAFF.